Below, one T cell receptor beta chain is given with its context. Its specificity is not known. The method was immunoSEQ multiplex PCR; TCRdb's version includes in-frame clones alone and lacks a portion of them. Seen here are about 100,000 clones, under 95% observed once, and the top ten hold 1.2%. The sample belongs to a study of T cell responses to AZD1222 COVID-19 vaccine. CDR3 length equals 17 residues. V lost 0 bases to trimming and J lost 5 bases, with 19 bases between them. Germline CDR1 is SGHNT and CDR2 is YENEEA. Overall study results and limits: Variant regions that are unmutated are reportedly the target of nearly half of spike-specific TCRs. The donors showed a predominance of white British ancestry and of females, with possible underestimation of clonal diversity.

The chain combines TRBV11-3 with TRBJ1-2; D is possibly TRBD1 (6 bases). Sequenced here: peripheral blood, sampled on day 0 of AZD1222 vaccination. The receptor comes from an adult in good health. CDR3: CASSLEYGGGFRYGYTF. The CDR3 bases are TGTGCCAGCAGCTTAGAGTACGGGGGGGGCTTCCGTTATGGCTACACCTTC.